This T cell receptor (beta chain) was profiled in a study of shared clonotypes between healthy human individuals. On the study more broadly: Plates per donor: three CD4 naive, three CD4 memory, two CD8 naive, one CD8 memory.

Study findings and constraints: When naive CD4 clonotypes were compared across a handful of donors, approximately 5% were shared.

The table came from immunoSEQ multiplex PCR; TCRdb's copy has only in-frame clones and leaves some out. This table has millions of clones, roughly nine tenths appearing once. In germline, CDR1 is MDHEN, CDR2 SYDVKM. The CDR3 sequence is 13 residues long. V lost 7 bases and J 3 bases, leaving 12 bases between the germline ends. A word on this clone: The antigen remains unidentified.

V usage is TRBV28 and J usage is TRBJ1-1; perhaps TRBD1 as D (6 bases). Sequenced material: naive CD4+ T cells sorted from blood. The subset: CD45RA+ positively selected. This TCR derives from a man younger than 35 in good health. CDR3 sequence reads: CASISQGYTEAFF. The CDR3 region has the DNA TGTGCCAGCATATCTCAGGGGTACACTGAAGCTTTCTTT.